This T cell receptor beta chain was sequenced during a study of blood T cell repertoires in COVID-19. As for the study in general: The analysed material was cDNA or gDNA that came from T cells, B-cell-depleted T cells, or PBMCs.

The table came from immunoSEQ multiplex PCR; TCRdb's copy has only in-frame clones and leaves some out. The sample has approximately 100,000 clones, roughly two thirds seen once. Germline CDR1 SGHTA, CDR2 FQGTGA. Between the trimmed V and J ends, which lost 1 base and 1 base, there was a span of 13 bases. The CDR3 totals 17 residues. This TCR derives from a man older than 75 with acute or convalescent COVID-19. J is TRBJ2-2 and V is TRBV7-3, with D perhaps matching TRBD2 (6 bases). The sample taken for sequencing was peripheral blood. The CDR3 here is CASSLRAGRGNTGELFF. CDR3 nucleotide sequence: TGTGCCAGCAGCTTAAGGGCGGGGCGGGGGAACACCGGGGAGCTGTTTTTT.